Listed here is a single T cell receptor (beta chain). No antigen is known for it. Donors had nominal health at sampling but likely had unrecorded immune exposures. PCR used 60 Vbeta primers and 13 Jbeta primers. The repertoire was sequenced with immunoSEQ multiplex PCR; TCRdb's copy has only in-frame clones and lacks some. Of about 130,000 clones detected, about three quarters appear once; the ten largest clones hold around 0.99%. This entry is derived from a study of cytomegalovirus exposure and HLA in healthy donors. Findings and caveats of the study: In a later analysis, most CMV-associated TCR beta chains appeared HLA-restricted. In vitro, a few CMV-associated chains proved specific for CMV antigens. Cytomegalovirus association was listed for 150 or so TCR beta chains.

The CDR3 consists of 15 residues. V dropped 6 bases and J dropped 0 bases, with 11 bases sitting between them. Germline V gene sequence: CDR1 MNHEY, CDR2 SVGAGI. The sequence was obtained from a woman in her 30s in good health and CMV-seronegative. The chain carries TRBV6-5 and TRBJ1-4; D gene unclear. The sequenced sample was PBMCs. CDR3 sequence: CASRSSQATNEKLFF. CDR3 sequence (DNA): TGTGCCAGCAGGTCATCCCAGGCAACTAATGAAAAACTGTTTTTT.